The 30 T cell receptor beta chains below come from one sample, sequenced in a study of T cells in Graves' hyperthyroidism and ophthalmopathy. The investigators amplified TCR beta CDR3 regions from RNA transcripts. HTBI primers drove first-round RT-PCR of the TCR CDR3. TCRdb used MiXCR to reprocess the multiplex PCR reads, holding one entry per CDR3 protein. The sample lists roughly 700,000 distinct CDR3 sequences; approximately 15% were seen once. Material: blood. The receptors stem from a woman younger than 35 with Graves' hyperthyroidism.

This clonotype was seen a few times. The chain recombines TRBV7-2 with TRBJ2-1; D remains unclear. The germline V and J ends were trimmed by 4 bases and 4 bases, with 11 bases remaining between them. Looked up from germline, CDR1 is SGHTA and CDR2 is FQGNSA. The CDR3 extends over 14 amino acids. Written as DNA, the CDR3 is TGTGCCAGCAGCTCAAGACGGCAGTACAATGAGCAGTTCTTC. It translates to CASSSRRQYNEQFF.

The rearrangement uses TRBV7-9 and TRBJ2-7; D may be TRBD1 (5 bases). Trimming removed 5 bases from V and 7 bases from J, with 24 bases in between. CDR1 is SEHNR and CDR2 is FQNEAQ in the germline V gene (reference sequence). CDR3 length: 16 residues. The CDR3 region is CASSNQGVPAGMEQYF. CDR3 sequence (DNA): TGTGCCAGCAGCAACCAAGGGGTCCCAGCCGGTATGGAGCAGTACTTC. Full variable domain (rest looked up from reference TRBV7-9 and TRBJ2-7): DTGVSQNPRHKITKRGQNVTFRCDPISEHNRLYWYRQTLGQGPEFLTYFQNEAQLEKSRLLSDRFSAERPKGSFSTLEIQRTEQGDSAMYLCASSNQGVPAGMEQYFGPGTRLTVT.

This clonotype was seen a few times. This chain joins TRBV9 and TRBJ2-1, with TRBD2 matching 11 bases. CDR3 length: 16 residues. V dropped 2 bases and J dropped 8; count of bases not matched to a gene: 9. Germline V gene sequence: CDR1 SGDLS, CDR2 YYNGEE. CDR3 nucleotides: TGTGCCAGCAGCGTTAACCTAGCGGGAGGAGGCGATGAGCAGTTCTTC. Residues: CASSVNLAGGGDEQFF.

This clonotype was detected many times. This chain uses TRBV11-2 with TRBJ2-5; the D gene could be TRBD1 or TRBD2 (6 bases each). Germline values: CDR1 SGHAT, CDR2 FQNNGV. This CDR3 region has 15 residues. V lost 5 bases and J lost 4, with 17 bases in between. The CDR3 DNA is TGTGCCAGCAGCCCAGTGAAGGGGGGAGGAGAGACCCAGTACTTC. It yields the protein CASSPVKGGGETQYF.

V is TRBV2 and J is TRBJ1-5; 10 nucleotides match TRBD1. There are 15 residues in the CDR3. V lost 4 bases and J lost 5; bases outside the gene matches: 5. Germline CDR1 is SNHLY and CDR2 is FYNNEI. Here the CDR3 DNA reads TGTGCCAGCAGTGCAGGACAGGGGGTTGATCAGCCCCAGCATTTT. This gives the protein CASSAGQGVDQPQHF. Full variable domain (missing parts from reference TRBV2 and TRBJ1-5): EPEVTQTPSHQVTQMGQEVILRCVPISNHLYFYWYRQILGQKVEFLVSFYNNEISEKSEIFDDQFSVERPDGSNFTLKIRSTKLEDSAMYFCASSAGQGVDQPQHFGDGTRLSIL.

This clonotype was counted many times. The V and J genes are TRBV20-1 and TRBJ2-7; weak D call: TRBD1 (6 bases). Trimming removed 0 bases from V and 2 bases from J, with 11 bases in between. This CDR3 contains 14 residues. Germline-derived CDR1 and CDR2 are DFQATT and SNEGSKA (reference sequence). CDR3 nucleotide sequence: TGCAGTGCTAGAGATCGACAGGCAGCCTACGAGCAGTACTTC. Translating it yields CSARDRQAAYEQYF.

To note about this clonotype: Its ends do not fully match the called genes, so a read error is possible. The chain has TRBV19 and TRBJ2-7; 9 bases fit TRBD2. The V gene's germline CDR1 is LNHDA and CDR2 SQIVND (reference sequence). This CDR3 region has 16 residues. In DNA, the CDR3 is TGTGCCAGCAGTAATTTAAAAGCGGGAGGATCCTACGAGCAGTACTTC. Translated: CASSNLKAGGSYEQYF.

This chain connects TRBV4-3 to TRBJ2-3; TRBD2 aligns across 11 bases. The J segment lost 5 bases and the V segment lost 0 bases, leaving 7 bases of the junction unmatched. Germline lookup yields CDR1 LGHNA and CDR2 YSLEER. The CDR3 is 17 residues long. CDR3 amino acids: CASSQDSWTSGLDTQYF. The CDR3 bases are TGCGCCAGCAGCCAAGATTCTTGGACTAGCGGGTTAGATACGCAGTATTTT.

The chain recombines TRBV7-8 with TRBJ2-1; D uncertain. This CDR3 comprises 12 residues. With 5 bases removed from V and 8 bases from J, the gap between germline ends came to 10 bases. Germline assignment: CDR1 SGHVS and CDR2 FQNEAQ. CDR3 sequence reads: CASSKILDEQFF. CDR3 bases: TGTGCCAGCAGCAAAATACTGGATGAGCAGTTCTTC. Drawing the rest from reference TRBV7-8 and TRBJ2-1, the complete variable domain is GAGVSQSPRYKVAKRGQDVALRCDPISGHVSLFWYQQALGQGPEFLTYFQNEAQLDKSGLPSDRFFAERPEGSVSTLKIQRTQQEDSAVYLCASSKILDEQFFGPGTRLTVL.

The table lists this clonotype with many counts. J is TRBJ2-7 and V is TRBV11-2; the D call may be TRBD1 or TRBD2 (5 bases each). From germline, CDR1 is SGHAT and CDR2 FQNNGV. V was shortened by 2 bases and J by 11 bases, with 13 bases between the two germline ends. The CDR3 is made up of 12 amino acids. As DNA, the CDR3 is TGTGCCAGCAGCTTATCCAGGGACGGAAAGTACTTC. It yields the protein CASSLSRDGKYF.

In its sample, this clonotype was seen many times. The V call is TRBV6-2 or TRBV6-3, the J call TRBJ2-1; 8 nucleotides match TRBD2. The trim removed 0 bases at V and 0 bases at J, leaving 4 bases unmatched. Germline CDR1 reads MNHEY; CDR2 reads SVGEGT. The CDR3 loop spans 17 amino acids. The CDR3: CASSYSLTSGSYNEQFF. The CDR3 region has the DNA TGTGCCAGCAGTTACTCCCTAACTAGCGGCTCCTACAATGAGCAGTTCTTC.

The chain has TRBV4-3 and TRBJ2-7; 11 bases are shared with TRBD2. Germline CDR1 LGHNA, CDR2 YSLEER. The CDR3 is made up of 15 amino acids. V gave up 0 bases and J gave up 5 bases; unmatched junction bases: 3. The DNA of the CDR3 is TGCGCCAGCAGCCAAGAAACTAGCGGGAGCCACGAGCAGTACTTC. This translates into CASSQETSGSHEQYF.

CDR3 in DNA: TGTGCCAGCAGCCGGGGGGCGTCAGGGGGCCTCACCGGGGAGCTGTTTTTT. Translating gives CASSRGASGGLTGELFF. The V call is TRBV7-8, the J call TRBJ2-2; tentatively, D is TRBD1 (8 bases). Trimming left V 5 bases short and J 4 bases short, with 20 bases between. Germline V CDR1 and CDR2: SGHVS, FQNEAQ. CDR3 length: 17 amino acids.

The rearrangement joins TRBV7-9 to TRBJ2-2; D is ambiguous. This CDR3 region has 15 residues. V was pared by 3 bases and J by 0 bases, with 8 bases between. Germline lookup yields CDR1 SEHNR and CDR2 FQNEAQ (reference sequence). CDR3 bases: TGTGCCAGCAGCTTCCGAGGCCCGAACACCGGGGAGCTGTTTTTT. Translation gives CASSFRGPNTGELFF.

The V and J genes are TRBV4-1 and TRBJ2-5; TRBD2 matches 14 bases. Trimming took 1 base from V and 5 from J; bases not matched to a gene: 9. The CDR3 is 18 amino acids. Germline V gene lookup returns CDR1 MGHRA and CDR2 YSYEKL. CDR3 in DNA: TGCGCCAGCAGCCAAGCTCCCCGCGGACTAGCGGGAGGTGAGACCCAGTACTTC. Translated, it gives CASSQAPRGLAGGETQYF.

The V and J genes are TRBV12-3 or TRBV12-4 and TRBJ1-3; the D gene is possibly TRBD1 (6 bases). V lost 5 bases and J lost 2, with 10 bases in between. The CDR3 is made up of 14 amino acids. CDR3 sequence: CASSIGQPGNTIYF. The CDR3 DNA follows: TGTGCCAGCAGTATCGGACAGCCTGGAAACACCATATATTTT.

The gene calls are TRBV20-1 and TRBJ1-2; D is possibly TRBD1 (5 bases). From germline, CDR1 is DFQATT and CDR2 SNEGSKA (reference sequence). Trimming left V 3 bases short and J 5 bases short, with 16 bases between. The length of the CDR3 is 14 residues. The CDR3 loop is CSASPGPGEYGYTF. The CDR3 DNA reads TGCAGTGCTAGTCCGGGACCCGGGGAGTATGGCTACACCTTC.

Many counts were recorded for this clonotype. The rearrangement links TRBV29-1 to TRBJ2-1; 12 bases are a match to TRBD2. This CDR3 comprises 15 residues. V was clipped by 1 base and J by 9 bases; unmatched bases: 7. Germline V gene lookup returns CDR1 SQVTM and CDR2 ANQGSEA. The CDR3 coding sequence is TGCAGCGTTGAAGCTAGCGGGAGGGTTGGGGGTGAGCAGTTCTTC. It specifies CSVEASGRVGGEQFF.

In this sample, this clonotype turned up many times. The V call is TRBV4-2, the J call TRBJ1-1, with D hard to call. CDR1 and CDR2 from the germline V gene are LGHNA and YNFKEQ. The CDR3 spans 14 residues. Trimming pared 2 bases from V and 1 base from J, leaving 8 bases between. CDR3 protein: CASSQTDANTEAFF. Here the CDR3 DNA reads TGTGCCAGCAGCCAAACGGATGCGAACACTGAAGCTTTCTTT.

This clonotype was counted at least ten times. The CDR3 DNA reads TGTGCCAGCAGCACGAAACCAGGGCGGGAGGGATTCGGGCAGTTCTTC. This translates into CASSTKPGREGFGQFF. This sequence joins TRBV7-9 and TRBJ2-1, with 9 bases lining up with TRBD2. This CDR3 is 16 amino acids long. CDR1 is SEHNR, CDR2 FQNEAQ, per germline (reference sequence). Trimming removed 5 bases from V and 12 bases from J; junction bases left unmatched: 17.

This clonotype appeared a few times. This chain links TRBV2 with TRBJ1-2; 9 bases agree with TRBD1. The CDR3 spans 14 residues. Germline V CDR1 and CDR2: SNHLY, FYNNEI. Trimming cost V 6 bases and J 5 bases; bases outside gene matches: 7. This chain's CDR3 is CASRPGQGRYGYTF. The CDR3, as DNA: TGTGCCAGCAGGCCGGGACAGGGTCGGTATGGCTACACCTTC.

This chain uses TRBV7-9 with TRBJ2-7; 10 bases align to TRBD2. Germline V CDR1 and CDR2: SEHNR, FQNEAQ (reference sequence). This CDR3 region has 15 residues. V lost 4 bases and J lost 4; bases outside the gene matches: 7. Written as DNA, the CDR3 is TGTGCCAGCAGCTCACCAGCGGGAGGGGGTTACGAGCAGTACTTC. This sequence encodes CASSSPAGGGYEQYF.

The chain joins TRBV30 to TRBJ2-5, with D perhaps TRBD1 (6 bases). Trimming cost V 0 bases and J 5 bases, with 10 bases left between them. This CDR3 region has 13 residues. Germline assignment: CDR1 GTSNPN and CDR2 SVGIG (reference sequence). The CDR3 reads CAWSVQGLETQYF. The CDR3 nucleotides read TGTGCCTGGAGTGTACAGGGATTGGAGACCCAGTACTTC.

This clonotype was picked up many times. The V gene is TRBV11-1, the J gene TRBJ2-7, with a possible D match to TRBD1 (5 bases). The CDR3 extends over 13 amino acids. Trimming shortened V by 2 bases and J by 5 bases, and 10 bases separated the two germline ends. Germline CDR1 and CDR2: SGHAT and FQDESV (reference sequence). The CDR3 nucleotides are TGTGCCAGCAGCTTATGGTCAGGGAACGAGCAGTACTTC. It translates to CASSLWSGNEQYF.

This clonotype was seen more than once but under ten times. This chain joins TRBV19 and TRBJ1-1; D remains unclear. Trimming took off 1 base at V and 4 bases at J, with 7 bases between the two ends. From germline, CDR1 is LNHDA and CDR2 SQIVND (reference sequence). The CDR3 totals 13 residues. CDR3 sequence (DNA): TGTGCCAGTAGTATAGCAAGGGCCACTGAAGCTTTCTTT. Translation: CASSIARATEAFF.

A remark on this clonotype: A much larger clone is a single base away; this may be a read error. The chain couples TRBV10-3 to TRBJ2-7; a possible D gene is TRBD1 (6 bases). The J call could be wrong; TRBJ2-1 is a better fit for the DNA end. The CDR3 spans 16 residues. From germline, CDR1 is ENHRY and CDR2 SYGVKD. CDR3 protein: CAISESYRASSYEQFF. The CDR3 nucleotides read TGTGCCATCAGTGAGTCCTACAGGGCGAGCTCCTACGAGCAGTTCTTC.

This chain uses TRBV30 with TRBJ1-1; 9 bases align to TRBD1. Germline V gene sequence: CDR1 GTSNPN, CDR2 SVGIG (reference sequence). V shed 2 bases and J 4 bases; nucleotides not matched to a gene: 8. This CDR3 is built from 15 residues. The CDR3 loop reads CAWSRRDREGTEAFF. CDR3 DNA sequence: TGTGCCTGGAGTAGACGGGACAGGGAGGGCACTGAAGCTTTCTTT.

This sequence joins TRBV19 and TRBJ1-1; 9 nucleotides line up with TRBD1. This CDR3 has 17 residues. Germline assignment: CDR1 LNHDA and CDR2 SQIVND (reference sequence). With 2 bases clipped from V and 0 bases from J, the junction kept 7 bases outside the gene matches. The CDR3 is CASSITGGWGMNTEAFF. CDR3 nucleotide sequence: TGTGCCAGTAGTATAACAGGGGGCTGGGGGATGAACACTGAAGCTTTCTTT.

This clonotype was seen at least ten times. The genes are TRBV30 and TRBJ1-1, with a weak D call TRBD1 (6 bases). Looked up from germline, CDR1 is GTSNPN and CDR2 is SVGIG (reference sequence). This CDR3 spans 13 amino acids. V was shortened by 4 bases and J by 1 base, with 10 bases between the two germline ends. This CDR3 is CAWTLTGNTEAFF. DNA of the CDR3: TGTGCCTGGACCCTGACAGGGAACACTGAAGCTTTCTTT.

V gene TRBV19 combines with J gene TRBJ2-1, with D possibly matching TRBD2 (5 bases). The ends were cut back, 3 bases at V and 0 bases at J, with 9 bases in the middle. Germline loops: CDR1 LNHDA, CDR2 SQIVND (reference sequence). The CDR3 loop spans 15 amino acids. The CDR3 spells CASSIGMSSYNEQFF. The CDR3 nucleotides read TGTGCCAGTAGTATCGGGATGAGCTCCTACAATGAGCAGTTCTTC.